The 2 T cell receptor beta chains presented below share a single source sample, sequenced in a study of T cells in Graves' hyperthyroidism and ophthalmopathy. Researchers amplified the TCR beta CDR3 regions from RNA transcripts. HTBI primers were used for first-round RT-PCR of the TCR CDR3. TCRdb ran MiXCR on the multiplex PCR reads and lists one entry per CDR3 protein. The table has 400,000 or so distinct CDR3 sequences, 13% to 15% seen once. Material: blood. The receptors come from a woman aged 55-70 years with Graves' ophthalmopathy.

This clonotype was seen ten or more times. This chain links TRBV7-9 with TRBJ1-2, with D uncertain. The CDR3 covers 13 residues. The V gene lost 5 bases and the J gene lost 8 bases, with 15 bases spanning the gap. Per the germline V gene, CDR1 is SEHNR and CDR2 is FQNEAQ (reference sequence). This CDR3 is CASSDPGRGGYTF. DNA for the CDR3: TGTGCCAGCAGCGACCCAGGTAGAGGGGGCTACACCTTC.

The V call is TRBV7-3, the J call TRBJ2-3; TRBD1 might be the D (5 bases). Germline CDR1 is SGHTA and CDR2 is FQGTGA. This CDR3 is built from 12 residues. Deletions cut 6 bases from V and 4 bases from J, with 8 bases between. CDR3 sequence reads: CASRGAADTQYF. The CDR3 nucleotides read TGTGCCAGCAGAGGGGCCGCAGATACGCAGTATTTT. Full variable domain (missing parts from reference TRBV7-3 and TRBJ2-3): GAGVSQTPSNKVTEKGKYVELRCDPISGHTALYWYRQSLGQGPEFLIYFQGTGAADDSGLPNDRFFAVRPEGSVSTLKIQRTERGDSAVYLCASRGAADTQYFGPGTRLTVL.